One and the same sample provided the 17 T cell receptor beta chains below, sequenced in a study of cytomegalovirus exposure and HLA in healthy donors. The data were produced by immunoSEQ multiplex PCR, yet TCRdb's version contains in-frame clones alone and is incomplete. The table includes about 140,000 clones, roughly 86% detected once. The sample comprised PBMCs. These receptors were taken from a woman aged 25 to 39 in good health and CMV-seronegative.

The chain has TRBV28 and TRBJ2-5; 8 bases line up with TRBD1. The germline CDR1 and CDR2 sequences are MDHEN and SYDVKM. CDR3 length: 14 residues. V was pared by 5 bases and J by 4 bases, with 6 bases of the junction left unmatched. CDR3 sequence (DNA): TGTGCCAGCAGTATGGGACAGGTCGCAGAGACCCAGTACTTC. Its translation: CASSMGQVAETQYF.

This clone was found a few times. This chain joins TRBV19 and TRBJ1-1; TRBD1 aligns across 11 bases. Germline CDR1 is LNHDA and CDR2 is SQIVND (reference sequence). CDR3 length: 17 amino acids. J lost 6 bases, V lost 10 bases, and 19 bases had no gene match. In nucleotides, the CDR3 is TGTGCCACAAGGGGCGGACAGGGGGCACCCCTCAGCGCTGAAGCTTTCTTT. This gives the protein CATRGGQGAPLSAEAFF.

The genes are TRBV4-1 and TRBJ2-3; 7 bases fit TRBD1. The germline V gene has CDR1 MGHRA and CDR2 YSYEKL. The CDR3 totals 15 residues. V shed 4 bases and J 2 bases; nucleotides not matched to a gene: 6. CDR3 residues: CASSRSGQITDTQYF. CDR3 sequence (DNA): TGCGCCAGCAGCCGTTCGGGACAGATCACAGATACGCAGTATTTT.

To note about this clone: The same CDR3 can be traced to other DNA sequences in this sample. This chain joins TRBV7-9 and TRBJ2-2; the match to TRBD1 covers 7 bases. The CDR3 has 14 amino acids. Trimming took 5 bases from V and 5 from J; bases not matched to a gene: 5. Germline CDR1 reads SEHNR; CDR2 reads FQNEAQ (reference sequence). CDR3: CASSLRQGTGELFF. CDR3 in DNA: TGTGCCAGCAGCCTCCGACAGGGTACCGGGGAGCTGTTTTTT.

The V gene is TRBV4-3, the J gene TRBJ2-3, with TRBD2 matching over 7 bases. Germline trimming cut 1 base from V and 4 bases from J; bases unmatched to any gene: 2. Germline values: CDR1 LGHNA, CDR2 YSLEER. This CDR3 comprises 14 residues. CDR3 bases: TGCGCCAGCAGCCAAGCGACTAGCTCAGATACGCAGTATTTT. Translation gives CASSQATSSDTQYF.

V usage is TRBV10-2 and J usage is TRBJ2-5, with 13 positions matching TRBD2. V was clipped by 1 base and J by 5 bases; unmatched bases: 7. Germline V CDR1 and CDR2: WSHSY, SAAADI. The CDR3 is 17 residues long. Here the CDR3 DNA reads TGCGCCAGCAGTGAGTTACTAGCGGGGGGGCCGTGGGAGACCCAGTACTTC. This translates into CASSELLAGGPWETQYF.

The chain is built from TRBV10-1 and TRBJ2-3; 7 bases align to TRBD2. The CDR3 is made up of 17 amino acids. J was trimmed by 4 bases and V by 4 bases; bases with no gene match: 14. Germline CDR1 WNHNN, CDR2 SYGVQD (reference sequence). The CDR3 is CASSASFFAGEADTQYF. The CDR3 nucleotides read TGCGCCAGCAGTGCTAGTTTTTTTGCGGGGGAGGCAGATACGCAGTATTTT.

This rearrangement joins TRBV6-5 to TRBJ1-1; D gene unclear. The CDR3 spans 13 residues. Trimming shortened V by 6 bases and J by 1 base, and 9 bases separated the two germline ends. In germline, CDR1 is MNHEY, CDR2 SVGAGI. The CDR3 here is CASRYDTNTEAFF. The CDR3 DNA sequence: TGTGCCAGCAGATATGACACGAACACTGAAGCTTTCTTT.

The V call is TRBV2, the J call TRBJ1-2; 7 bases agree with TRBD1. CDR3 length equals 14 residues. Trimming removed 6 bases from V and 5 bases from J; junction bases left unmatched: 9. Germline V gene lookup returns CDR1 SNHLY and CDR2 FYNNEI. Here the CDR3 DNA reads TGTGCCAGCAGCCAACAGGGGTCCCTATATGGCTACACCTTC. It codes for CASSQQGSLYGYTF.

The DNA of the CDR3 is TGTGCCAGCAGCTTAACTAGCGGGGGCTACGAGCAGTACTTC. Protein sequence: CASSLTSGGYEQYF. The chain has TRBV11-2 and TRBJ2-7; 11 nucleotides agree with TRBD2. The J segment lost 3 bases and the V segment lost 2 bases, leaving 0 bases of the junction unmatched. Per the germline V gene, CDR1 is SGHAT and CDR2 is FQNNGV. The CDR3 totals 14 residues.

The sample holds a few counts of this clone. The V gene is TRBV2, the J gene TRBJ1-6, with D possibly being TRBD1 (5 bases). This CDR3 region has 14 residues. Trimming left V 6 bases short and J 7 bases short, with 13 bases between. Per germline, CDR1 SNHLY and CDR2 FYNNEI. CDR3 coding DNA: TGTGCCAGCAGCGCTGACAGCTCAAATTCACCCCTCCACTTT. Amino acid sequence: CASSADSSNSPLHF.

V is TRBV10-3 and J is TRBJ1-2; the D is unclear. The germline V gene has CDR1 ENHRY and CDR2 SYGVKD. The CDR3 runs to 12 residues. Trimming removed 11 bases at V and 9 bases at J, with 19 bases between. The CDR3 reads CAAQAGDQSYTF. CDR3 in DNA: TGTGCCGCCCAGGCCGGGGATCAGAGCTACACCTTC.

A few counts support this clone. The chain joins TRBV6-5 to TRBJ2-2, with 7 nucleotides matching TRBD1. The CDR3 extends over 13 amino acids. Germline CDR1 reads MNHEY; CDR2 reads SVGAGI. The V gene end was trimmed by 8 bases and the J gene end by 3 bases; junction bases not matched to a gene: 3. The CDR3 region is CASRQGYTGELFF. The CDR3 DNA follows: TGTGCCAGCCGACAGGGCTACACCGGGGAGCTGTTTTTT.

This clone was seen a single time. The chain is built from TRBV29-1 and TRBJ2-2; 7 nucleotides align to TRBD2. The V gene end was trimmed by 5 bases and the J gene end by 1 base; junction bases not matched to a gene: 7. The CDR3 has 15 amino acids. Germline values: CDR1 SQVTM, CDR2 ANQGSEA. CDR3 nucleotide sequence: TGCAGCGTTCCCAGTGGGGGGGGGAACACCGGGGAGCTGTTTTTT. Its protein is CSVPSGGGNTGELFF.

V usage is TRBV11-2 and J usage is TRBJ2-3, with a weak D call TRBD1 (6 bases). This CDR3 has 16 amino acids. The ends were cut back, 4 bases at V and 2 bases at J, with 16 bases in the middle. Germline V gives CDR1 SGHAT, CDR2 FQNNGV. In DNA form, the CDR3 reads TGTGCCAGCAGCTCGATTTCGGGACACTACACAGATACGCAGTATTTT. Translating gives CASSSISGHYTDTQYF.

This chain uses TRBV23-1 with TRBJ1-1; D remains ambiguous. TRBV23-1 belongs to the ORF category, with a function that is uncertain. CDR3 length: 10 residues. Trimming took off 5 bases at V and 6 bases at J, with 4 bases between the two ends. The DNA of the CDR3 is TGCGCCAGCAGTTCATCTGAAGCTTTCTTT. It yields the protein CASSSSEAFF.

This rearrangement joins TRBV27 to TRBJ2-7; 12 nucleotides line up with TRBD2. Germline V lookup: CDR1 MNHEY, CDR2 SMNVEV (reference sequence). The CDR3 is 16 amino acids. With 5 bases clipped from V and 2 bases from J, the junction kept 7 bases outside the gene matches. The CDR3 region is CASSNAGTSGPYEQYF. DNA for the CDR3: TGTGCCAGCAGTAACGCCGGGACTAGCGGGCCCTACGAGCAGTACTTC.